One and the same sample provided the 19 T cell receptor beta chains below, sequenced in a study of blood T cell repertoires in COVID-19. This table comes from immunoSEQ multiplex PCR, and its TCRdb copy is limited to in-frame clones, with some not included. The profile shows approximately 50,000 clones, 91% of them singletons. Specimen: peripheral blood. The receptors come from a middle-aged man with active COVID-19.

The chain couples TRBV7-9 to TRBJ2-7; the D gene is possibly TRBD2 (5 bases). Germline CDR1 SEHNR, CDR2 FQNEAQ (reference sequence). This CDR3 comprises 13 residues. Trimming removed 5 bases from V and 5 bases from J, with 13 bases in between. The CDR3 DNA reads TGTGCCAGCAGCCCTCGTGTGAGGGACGAGCAGTACTTC. This codes for CASSPRVRDEQYF.

The rearrangement joins TRBV24-1 to TRBJ2-1; 12 nucleotides line up with TRBD2. The V and J ends lost 2 bases and 2 bases, in that order; junction bases with no gene match: 0. Germline V gene sequence: CDR1 KGHDR, CDR2 SFDVKD. The CDR3 has 16 residues. In DNA, the CDR3 is TGTGCCACCAGTGATTGGACTAGCGGGGCCTACAATGAGCAGTTCTTC. Translated, it gives CATSDWTSGAYNEQFF.

The gene calls are TRBV5-1 and TRBJ2-7, with 7 bases lining up with TRBD1. CDR1 and CDR2 from the germline V gene are SGHRS and YFSETQ. The V gene end was trimmed by 4 bases and the J gene end by 2 bases; junction bases not matched to a gene: 9. The CDR3 covers 15 residues. This chain's CDR3 is CASSPRQGQTYEQYF. In DNA form, the CDR3 reads TGCGCCAGCAGCCCCCGACAGGGTCAGACCTACGAGCAGTACTTC.

The chain links TRBV19 to TRBJ2-3, with 9 nucleotides matching TRBD1. Germline V CDR1 and CDR2: LNHDA, SQIVND (reference sequence). CDR3 size: 16 residues. Germline trimming cut 8 bases from V and 3 bases from J; bases unmatched to any gene: 12. CDR3 sequence (DNA): TGTGCCAGTTCCCGGGACAGGGTATCTGGTACAGATACGCAGTATTTT. Amino acid sequence: CASSRDRVSGTDTQYF.

The chain uses TRBV6-1 and TRBJ2-7; TRBD1 matches 8 bases. Germline values: CDR1 MNHNS, CDR2 SASEGT. The J segment lost 6 bases and the V segment lost 2 bases, leaving 9 bases of the junction unmatched. The CDR3 has 15 residues. This CDR3 is CASSERTGSLSEQYF. DNA for the CDR3: TGTGCCAGCAGTGAACGGACAGGGTCGTTAAGCGAGCAGTACTTC.

The chain is built from TRBV7-2 and TRBJ2-3; TRBD1 agrees at 7 bases. The ends lost 5 bases at V and 6 bases at J; junction bases unmatched: 8. Germline values: CDR1 SGHTA, CDR2 FQGNSA. This CDR3 is built from 14 residues. CDR3 region: CASSPDRALDTQYF. CDR3 nucleotides: TGTGCCAGCAGCCCCGACAGGGCCCTTGATACGCAGTATTTT.

V and J are TRBV30 and TRBJ2-1; 8 nucleotides align to TRBD2. The V gene's germline CDR1 is GTSNPN and CDR2 SVGIG (reference sequence). The CDR3 has 16 amino acids. Trimming took 2 bases from V and 10 from J; bases not matched to a gene: 16. DNA for the CDR3: TGTGCCTGGAGTTCCCCCCGCGGGGGGTTGGGTGAGGAGCAGTTCTTC. It is translated as CAWSSPRGGLGEEQFF.

The chain combines TRBV18 with TRBJ1-5, with 11 bases matching TRBD1. The CDR3 runs to 15 residues. Germline CDR1 reads KGHSH; CDR2 reads LQKENI. The V gene end was trimmed by 6 bases and the J gene end by 4 bases; junction bases not matched to a gene: 5. The CDR3 sequence is CASSQGQGVNQPQHF. The CDR3 nucleotides read TGTGCCAGCTCCCAGGGACAGGGGGTAAATCAGCCCCAGCATTTT.

The chain is built from TRBV4-1 and TRBJ2-3, with no clear D. CDR3 length: 16 residues. Trimming left V 4 bases short and J 10 bases short, with 24 bases between. Germline assignment: CDR1 MGHRA and CDR2 YSYEKL. The CDR3 protein is CASSLTRQSAMNAQYF. The CDR3 nucleotides read TGCGCCAGCAGCCTCACTCGCCAGTCAGCGATGAATGCGCAGTATTTT.

This chain joins TRBV4-1 and TRBJ2-3; the match to TRBD2 covers 8 bases. J was trimmed by 6 bases and V by 5 bases; bases with no gene match: 7. Germline V gene data show CDR1 as MGHRA and CDR2 as YSYEKL. This CDR3 has 14 amino acids. The CDR3 DNA sequence: TGCGCCAGCAGCAGCGGGACTAGTCCGGATACGCAGTATTTT. This gives the protein CASSSGTSPDTQYF.

V and J are TRBV11-1 and TRBJ2-1; 8 positions agree with TRBD1. This CDR3 region has 16 residues. Germline V gives CDR1 SGHAT, CDR2 FQDESV (reference sequence). The junction had 11 bases not matched to a gene; V was cut back by 5 bases and J by 5 bases. The CDR3: CASSRPRTGINNEQFF. CDR3 coding DNA: TGTGCCAGCAGCCGACCCCGGACAGGGATAAACAATGAGCAGTTCTTC.

V is TRBV15 and J is TRBJ2-3; 11 positions match TRBD2. The CDR3 extends over 17 amino acids. J was trimmed by 6 bases and V by 1 base; bases with no gene match: 9. Looked up from germline, CDR1 is LNHNV and CDR2 is YYDKDF (reference sequence). The CDR3 spells CATSRGGTSGRRDTQYF. The DNA for the CDR3 is TGTGCCACCAGCAGAGGTGGAACTAGCGGGAGACGTGATACGCAGTATTTT.

The V gene is TRBV7-9, the J gene TRBJ2-3; 9 bases line up with TRBD2. J lost 6 bases, V lost 2 bases, and 3 bases had no gene match. CDR1 is SEHNR, CDR2 FQNEAQ, per germline (reference sequence). The CDR3 has 14 residues. The CDR3 protein is CASSLSSGMDTQYF. The CDR3, as DNA: TGTGCCAGCAGCTTATCTAGCGGGATGGATACGCAGTATTTT.

The rearrangement links TRBV7-2 to TRBJ2-7; 11 nucleotides agree with TRBD2. CDR3 size: 13 residues. Germline trimming cut 6 bases from V and 6 bases from J; bases unmatched to any gene: 4. Germline V lookup: CDR1 SGHTA, CDR2 FQGNSA. CDR3 nucleotide sequence: TGTGCCAGCAGACTAGCGGGAGTCGGCGAGCAGTACTTC. Its translation: CASRLAGVGEQYF. The whole variable domain, remainder taken from reference TRBV7-2 and TRBJ2-7, is GAGVSQSPSNKVTEKGKDVELRCDPISGHTALYWYRQSLGQGLEFLIYFQGNSAPDKSGLPSDRFSAERTGGSVSTLTIQRTQQEDSAVYLCASRLAGVGEQYFGPGTRLTVT.

The chain links TRBV4-2 to TRBJ1-2; 8 bases match TRBD1. After removal of 1 base from V and 5 bases from J, the junction contained 12 bases not matched to a gene. CDR1 and CDR2 (germline): LGHNA, YNFKEQ. The CDR3 contains 17 residues. The CDR3 loop is CASSQATGQGFIYGYTF. The CDR3 DNA is TGTGCCAGCAGCCAAGCCACTGGACAGGGTTTTATTTATGGCTACACCTTC.

Comments on this clone: Additional DNA sequences in this sample encode the identical CDR3. J is TRBJ2-3 and V is TRBV9, with 7 bases fitting TRBD2. The length of the CDR3 is 16 residues. Germline lookup yields CDR1 SGDLS and CDR2 YYNGEE. Trimming removed 0 bases from V and 0 bases from J; junction bases left unmatched: 4. CDR3 nucleotide sequence: TGTGCCAGCAGCGTAGGGTCTAGCGGTAGCACAGATACGCAGTATTTT. It translates to CASSVGSSGSTDTQYF.

V usage is TRBV6-6 and J usage is TRBJ1-5; D is undetermined. The germline CDR1 and CDR2 sequences are MNHNY and SVGAGI (reference sequence). V was cut by 2 bases and J by 2 bases, with 7 bases left in between. This CDR3 contains 14 residues. DNA for the CDR3: TGTGCCAGCAGTTACGAGAGGGGCAATCAGCCCCAGCATTTT. The encoded protein is CASSYERGNQPQHF.

This chain links TRBV7-6 with TRBJ2-3; TRBD1 aligns across 7 bases. The V gene's germline CDR1 is SGHVS and CDR2 FNYEAQ. Trimming removed 4 bases from V and 0 bases from J; junction bases left unmatched: 4. The CDR3 is made up of 15 amino acids. CDR3 residues: CASSYGTASTDTQYF. CDR3 sequence (DNA): TGTGCCAGCAGCTACGGGACAGCTAGCACAGATACGCAGTATTTT. The whole variable domain, filled in from reference TRBV7-6 and TRBJ2-3, reads GAGVSQSPRYKVTKRGQDVALRCDPISGHVSLYWYRQALGQGPEFLTYFNYEAQQDKSGLPNDRFSAERPEGSISTLTIQRTEQRDSAMYRCASSYGTASTDTQYFGPGTRLTVL.

The chain carries TRBV5-1 and TRBJ2-1; tentative D call: TRBD2 (6 bases). The germline gives CDR1 SGHRS, CDR2 YFSETQ. Trimming pared 1 base from V and 6 bases from J, leaving 11 bases between. CDR3 length: 14 amino acids. Written as DNA, the CDR3 is TGCGCCAGCAGCTTGACGAGCGGGCGCAATGAGCAGTTCTTC. This gives the protein CASSLTSGRNEQFF.